These 6 T cell receptor beta chains came from one sample sequenced in a study of vaccination effects on CD4 cells after COVID-19. Ahead of sequencing, the ViraFEST assay grew antigen-specific CD4+ T cells using viral peptide pools. Isolation of CD4+ T cells took place after less than twelve days of culture. Vaccinees lacked prior SARS-CoV-2 infection and tested negative for nucleocapsid antibodies. No antigen has been assigned to these receptors. Libraries were prepared by immunoSEQ multiplex PCR; TCRdb keeps only in-frame clonotypes and omits some of them. The sample yields tens of thousands of clones, roughly 72% seen once. Sequencing used CD4+ T cells from PBMCs cultured with HCoV-NL63 spike peptides, obtained before COVID-19 vaccination. These TCRs come from a human donor who received a COVID-19 vaccine.

This sequence joins TRBV7-2 and TRBJ1-4; D is uncertain. CDR1 and CDR2 (germline): SGHTA, FQGNSA. Trimming left V 6 bases short and J 11 bases short, with 16 bases between. This CDR3 region has 13 residues. CDR3 protein: CASSPPVTHKLFF. The DNA for the CDR3 is TGTGCCAGCAGTCCGCCGGTGACGCATAAACTGTTTTTT.

In this sample, this clone turned up a few times. The V and J genes are TRBV10-1 and TRBJ2-2; the D is unclear. The CDR3 totals 11 residues. V lost 10 bases and J 3 bases, leaving 6 bases between the germline ends. Germline V gene data show CDR1 as WNHNN and CDR2 as SYGVQD (reference sequence). The CDR3: CATKDTGELFF. CDR3 bases: TGCGCCACCAAAGACACCGGGGAGCTGTTTTTT.

V gene TRBV7-2 combines with J gene TRBJ2-1; D remains ambiguous. Trimming removed 5 bases at V and 9 bases at J, with 17 bases between. CDR3 size: 14 residues. CDR1 is SGHTA and CDR2 is FQGNSA in the germline V gene. In DNA form, the CDR3 reads TGTGCCAGCAGCCGCCAGGCAGGCCAAAGTGAGCAGTTCTTC. It specifies CASSRQAGQSEQFF.

This chain links TRBV10-3 with TRBJ1-5; D is uncertain. This CDR3 spans 12 amino acids. With 6 bases removed from V and 0 bases from J, the gap between germline ends came to 3 bases. Germline V gene lookup returns CDR1 ENHRY and CDR2 SYGVKD. CDR3 sequence: CAISDSNQPQHF. The CDR3 coding sequence is TGTGCCATCAGCGATAGCAATCAGCCCCAGCATTTT.

The chain employs TRBV7-9 and TRBJ2-1, with 14 bases lining up with TRBD2. The junction had 16 bases not matched to a gene; V was cut back by 6 bases and J by 15 bases. CDR1 and CDR2 (germline): SEHNR, FQNEAQ (reference sequence). The CDR3 extends over 16 amino acids. Here the CDR3 DNA reads TGTGCCAGCAGATCCTCGGGACTAGCGGGAGCCGGGTTACTGTTCTTC. Translated: CASRSSGLAGAGLLFF.

The chain uses TRBV3-1 (or the pseudogene TRBV3-2) and TRBJ2-2; D is unresolved. The V end lost 5 bases, the J end lost 7 bases, and 8 bases lay between the germline ends. Per germline, CDR1 LGHDT and CDR2 YNNKEL (reference sequence). The CDR3 runs 12 residues. CDR3 in amino acids: CASSFQYGELFF. CDR3 nucleotide sequence: TGTGCCAGCAGCTTTCAGTACGGGGAGCTGTTTTTT.